A selection of T cell receptor beta chains follows, all from one sample in a study of blood T cell repertoires in COVID-19. The table came from immunoSEQ multiplex PCR; TCRdb's copy has only in-frame clones and leaves some out. The table lists some 160,000 clones, about 80% of them singletons. What was sequenced was PBMCs or T cells enriched from blood (not recorded which). These receptors all stem from a woman in her sixties who had recovered from COVID-19. Both conserved end residues are part of each CDR3. Each record gives: J gene, V gene, D gene, clone size, CDR3 DNA, CDR3 protein. D genes are given only for firm matches. Clone size is not always given. Where it is, it says once, few, many or a class for expanded clones.

j_call: TRBJ1-1
v_call: TRBV30
d_call: TRBD1
clone_size: many
cdr3_nt: TGTGCCTGGAGTGTTTCAGGGGGCCGAGCCACTGAAGCTTTCTTT
cdr3_aa: CAWSVSGGRATEAFF

j_call: TRBJ2-2
v_call: TRBV7-6
d_call: .
clone_size: .
cdr3_nt: TGTGCCAGCAGCTTAGCGGCGGGGACCGGGGAGCTGTTTTTT
cdr3_aa: CASSLAAGTGELFF

j_call: TRBJ1-5
v_call: TRBV5-8
d_call: .
clone_size: .
cdr3_nt: TGTGCCAGCAGCCAGAAGGCGGAATATAGCAATCAGCCCCAGCATTTT
cdr3_aa: CASSQKAEYSNQPQHF

j_call: TRBJ2-5
v_call: TRBV6-5
d_call: TRBD1
clone_size: .
cdr3_nt: TGTGCCAGCAGTTACGGACAGGCTGGGGAGACCCAGTACTTC
cdr3_aa: CASSYGQAGETQYF

j_call: TRBJ2-4
v_call: TRBV5-5
d_call: .
clone_size: .
cdr3_nt: TGTGCCAGCAGCTTGGCGGGGTTAGCCAAAAACATTCAGTACTTC
cdr3_aa: CASSLAGLAKNIQYF

j_call: TRBJ1-5
v_call: TRBV6-5
d_call: TRBD1
clone_size: .
cdr3_nt: TGTGCCAGCAGTTCGACAGGGGGAGGCAATCAGCCCCAGCATTTT
cdr3_aa: CASSSTGGGNQPQHF

j_call: TRBJ2-5
v_call: TRBV30
d_call: TRBD2
clone_size: .
cdr3_nt: TGTGCCTGGAATTTCGGCGGGGGGGCCGTTGAGACCCAGTACTTC
cdr3_aa: CAWNFGGGAVETQYF

j_call: TRBJ2-2
v_call: TRBV18
d_call: .
clone_size: .
cdr3_nt: TGTGCCAGCTCACAGGGGTCTACCGGGGAGCTGTTTTTT
cdr3_aa: CASSQGSTGELFF

j_call: TRBJ1-1
v_call: TRBV19
d_call: TRBD1
clone_size: .
cdr3_nt: TGTGCCAGTAGTATCCTAGCCGACAGGGGTGAAGCTTTCTTT
cdr3_aa: CASSILADRGEAFF

j_call: TRBJ1-6
v_call: TRBV5-1
d_call: TRBD1
clone_size: .
cdr3_nt: TGCGCCAGCAGGACTACAGGGGATTCACCCCTCCACTTT
cdr3_aa: CASRTTGDSPLHF

j_call: TRBJ1-6
v_call: TRBV18
d_call: TRBD1
clone_size: .
cdr3_nt: TGTGCCAGCTCACCTTCGCAGGGGGCGTCCTATTCACCCCTCCACTTT
cdr3_aa: CASSPSQGASYSPLHF

j_call: TRBJ2-5
v_call: TRBV6-1
d_call: TRBD2
clone_size: .
cdr3_nt: TGTGCCAGCAGTGAACTAGCGGGGGGGCTTATCCAAGAGACCCAGTACTTC
cdr3_aa: CASSELAGGLIQETQYF

j_call: TRBJ2-7
v_call: TRBV27
d_call: .
clone_size: .
cdr3_nt: TGTGCCAGCAGTTTATATTCGAGGAGAGGGGGCTACGAGCAGTACTTC
cdr3_aa: CASSLYSRRGGYEQYF

j_call: TRBJ2-5
v_call: TRBV4-1
d_call: .
clone_size: .
cdr3_nt: TGCGCCAGCAGCCAAGAGTTTCCCCGGCGGGAAGAGACCCAGTACTTC
cdr3_aa: CASSQEFPRREETQYF

j_call: TRBJ1-1
v_call: TRBV11-2
d_call: .
clone_size: .
cdr3_nt: TGTGCCAGCAGTCCTAACAGACAAAACACTGAAGCTTTCTTT
cdr3_aa: CASSPNRQNTEAFF

j_call: TRBJ2-2
v_call: TRBV24-1
d_call: .
clone_size: once
cdr3_nt: TGTGCCACCAGTGATTTTCCGGACACCGGGGAGCTGTTTTTT
cdr3_aa: CATSDFPDTGELFF

j_call: TRBJ2-3
v_call: TRBV5-1
d_call: TRBD2
clone_size: .
cdr3_nt: TGCGCCAGCAGCCAGCTAGCGGGGGCTGGAGATACGCAGTATTTT
cdr3_aa: CASSQLAGAGDTQYF

j_call: TRBJ2-7
v_call: TRBV4-1
d_call: TRBD1
clone_size: .
cdr3_nt: TGCGCCAGCAGGGGACAGGGTGCCTACGAGCAGTACTTC
cdr3_aa: CASRGQGAYEQYF

j_call: TRBJ1-1
v_call: TRBV4-1
d_call: TRBD1
clone_size: few
cdr3_nt: TGCGCCAGCAGTCCGGGACAGATGAACACTGAAGCTTTCTTT
cdr3_aa: CASSPGQMNTEAFF

j_call: TRBJ2-1
v_call: TRBV29-1
d_call: .
clone_size: .
cdr3_nt: TGCAGCGTTGAAGGGGGCCGGGCTGGAGTTTCCAATGAGCAGTTCTTC
cdr3_aa: CSVEGGRAGVSNEQFF

j_call: TRBJ2-3
v_call: TRBV10-3
d_call: TRBD2
clone_size: .
cdr3_nt: TGTGCCATCAGTGGGAATAGCGGGGGGGCTTCAGATACGCAGTATTTT
cdr3_aa: CAISGNSGGASDTQYF

j_call: TRBJ1-2
v_call: TRBV4-1
d_call: TRBD1
clone_size: .
cdr3_nt: TGCGCCAGCAGCCAGGGACAGAGTAACTATGGCTACACCTTC
cdr3_aa: CASSQGQSNYGYTF

j_call: TRBJ2-1
v_call: TRBV27
d_call: TRBD1
clone_size: .
cdr3_nt: TGTGCCAGCAGTTTGAAAGGGGCAGGGGGAAGGCCCAATGAGCAGTTCTTC
cdr3_aa: CASSLKGAGGRPNEQFF

j_call: TRBJ1-1
v_call: TRBV13
d_call: .
clone_size: .
cdr3_nt: TGTGCCAGCAGCTTAGGCCAGGATGAAGCTTTCTTT
cdr3_aa: CASSLGQDEAFF

j_call: TRBJ1-2
v_call: TRBV5-6
d_call: TRBD1
clone_size: once
cdr3_nt: TGTGCCAGCAGCCGGAGGGACAGGGACGACTATGGCTACACCTTC
cdr3_aa: CASSRRDRDDYGYTF

j_call: TRBJ1-6
v_call: TRBV25-1
d_call: TRBD1
clone_size: .
cdr3_nt: TGTGCCAGCCGAGGACAGGTTAATTCACCCCTCCACTTT
cdr3_aa: CASRGQVNSPLHF

j_call: TRBJ2-1
v_call: TRBV10-3
d_call: TRBD2
clone_size: .
cdr3_nt: TGTGCCACCCTAGCGGGGGGAGGGAATGAGCAGTTCTTC
cdr3_aa: CATLAGGGNEQFF

j_call: TRBJ1-1
v_call: TRBV5-1
d_call: TRBD1
clone_size: many
cdr3_nt: TGCGCCAGCAGCGTCACAGGGGGCCGGACTGAAGCTTTCTTT
cdr3_aa: CASSVTGGRTEAFF

j_call: TRBJ1-5
v_call: TRBV7-3
d_call: .
clone_size: once
cdr3_nt: TGTGCCAGCAGCTTAACTCCCGGGGATCAGCCCCAGCATTTT
cdr3_aa: CASSLTPGDQPQHF

j_call: TRBJ1-2
v_call: TRBV6-2/TRBV6-3
d_call: .
clone_size: .
cdr3_nt: TGTGCCAGCAGTTACAATCGGGGGGCGATTGGTGGCTACACCTTC
cdr3_aa: CASSYNRGAIGGYTF

j_call: TRBJ1-4
v_call: TRBV18
d_call: .
clone_size: .
cdr3_nt: TGTGCCAGCTCACCTCAGGGCCAGGCTAATGAAAAACTGTTTTTT
cdr3_aa: CASSPQGQANEKLFF

j_call: TRBJ1-1
v_call: TRBV7-6
d_call: .
clone_size: .
cdr3_nt: TGTGCCAGCAGCTTCTTACAGGGTGCAGCTTTCTTT
cdr3_aa: CASSFLQGAAFF

j_call: TRBJ2-1
v_call: TRBV3-1/TRBV3-2
d_call: TRBD2
clone_size: .
cdr3_nt: TGTGCCAGCAGCCAGCAATATGAAGCGGGGGGTGACGATGAGCAGTTCTTC
cdr3_aa: CASSQQYEAGGDDEQFF

j_call: TRBJ2-7
v_call: TRBV20-1
d_call: .
clone_size: .
cdr3_nt: TGCAGTGCCAAACAGGTGGACGAGCAGTACTTC
cdr3_aa: CSAKQVDEQYF

j_call: TRBJ1-2
v_call: TRBV29-1
d_call: .
clone_size: .
cdr3_nt: TGCAGCGTTAAGGGGACTGACGGCTACACCTTC
cdr3_aa: CSVKGTDGYTF

j_call: TRBJ1-2
v_call: TRBV2
d_call: .
clone_size: .
cdr3_nt: TGTGCCAGCAGCCTCGGGACTTTACCCCATGGCTACACCTTC
cdr3_aa: CASSLGTLPHGYTF

j_call: TRBJ1-4
v_call: TRBV7-8
d_call: .
clone_size: .
cdr3_nt: TGTGCCAGCAGCTCATCCCCAGGGAAACCGAATGAAAAACTGTTTTTT
cdr3_aa: CASSSSPGKPNEKLFF

j_call: TRBJ1-1
v_call: TRBV5-1
d_call: .
clone_size: .
cdr3_nt: TGCGCCAGCAGCTTATCTCCGGGCACTGAAGCTTTCTTT
cdr3_aa: CASSLSPGTEAFF

j_call: TRBJ2-7
v_call: TRBV2
d_call: .
clone_size: few
cdr3_nt: TGTGCCGTGAGGGTCCGGACCTACGAGCAGTACTTC
cdr3_aa: CAVRVRTYEQYF

j_call: TRBJ1-2
v_call: TRBV30
d_call: .
clone_size: once
cdr3_nt: TGTGCCTGGAGTGTACTCGGCGGGAACTATGGCTACACCTTC
cdr3_aa: CAWSVLGGNYGYTF

j_call: TRBJ1-1
v_call: TRBV5-1
d_call: .
clone_size: .
cdr3_nt: TGCGCCAGCAGCTTGGAAGCGAGTGAAGTGGCTGAAGCTTTCTTT
cdr3_aa: CASSLEASEVAEAFF

j_call: TRBJ2-7
v_call: TRBV5-6
d_call: TRBD1
clone_size: .
cdr3_nt: TGTGCCAGCAGCGTGCCGGGACAGGGGTACGAGCAGTACTTC
cdr3_aa: CASSVPGQGYEQYF

j_call: TRBJ1-2
v_call: TRBV2
d_call: .
clone_size: .
cdr3_nt: TGTGCCAGCAGTGAAGCCCAGGGAACCCCCGCTCGTGGCTACACCTTC
cdr3_aa: CASSEAQGTPARGYTF

j_call: TRBJ1-2
v_call: TRBV30
d_call: TRBD1
clone_size: .
cdr3_nt: TGTGCCTGGAGTGACAGGGGGTTTAACTATGGCTACACCTTC
cdr3_aa: CAWSDRGFNYGYTF

j_call: TRBJ1-1
v_call: TRBV29-1
d_call: .
clone_size: .
cdr3_nt: TGCAGCGTTGATGACCCTCCCCGGGGGAACACTGAAGCTTTCTTT
cdr3_aa: CSVDDPPRGNTEAFF

j_call: TRBJ1-1
v_call: TRBV12-5
d_call: TRBD1
clone_size: .
cdr3_nt: TGTGCTAGTGGACACGGGACAGGGGCGAGTGGGACTGAAGCTTTCTTT
cdr3_aa: CASGHGTGASGTEAFF

j_call: TRBJ2-1
v_call: TRBV2
d_call: TRBD1
clone_size: .
cdr3_nt: TGTGCCAGCAGTGAGACAACAGGGGGCAATGAGCAGTTCTTC
cdr3_aa: CASSETTGGNEQFF